Sequencing of this T cell receptor (beta chain) was carried out in a study of cytomegalovirus exposure and HLA in healthy donors. Whole-study findings and limits: Within the data, a cluster of highly shared sequence variants was likely a sequencing artifact. For most TCR beta V segments, an earlier analysis put the productive rate at about 90% or about 30% of the time. Reportedly, fewer N-insertions than the roughly 600-donor mean appeared in an Asian-associated ancestry cluster in a later analysis.

Both 60 Vbeta primers and 13 Jbeta primers went into the PCR. Sequenced by immunoSEQ multiplex PCR; TCRdb stores in-frame clones only, minus some. In the table there are approximately 100,000 clones, more than 60% of which are singletons. V dropped 2 bases and J dropped 4; count of bases not matched to a gene: 2. The CDR3 loop spans 15 amino acids. The germline V gene encodes CDR1 MNHNY and CDR2 SVGAGI (reference sequence). Notes on this clone: Antigen: not known.

The rearrangement uses TRBV6-6 and TRBJ1-2; 12 bases map to TRBD1. Sample: PBMCs. This clonotype originated in a man aged 55 to 70 in good health and CMV-seronegative. The CDR3 loop reads CASSYGGQGAYGYTF. CDR3 DNA sequence: TGTGCCAGCAGTTACGGGGGACAGGGGGCCTATGGCTACACCTTC.